This T cell receptor beta chain was identified during a study of cytomegalovirus exposure and HLA in healthy donors. Study overall: Earlier findings included 117 million unique TCR beta sequences obtained from 150 million to 200 million T cells. From HLA-typed donors, an early data release held 70 million to 100 million unique TCRs.

Amplification used 60 Vbeta primers and 13 Jbeta primers. TCRdb's copy holds only in-frame clones and misses some; the assay was immunoSEQ multiplex PCR. The table includes 150,000 to 200,000 clones, around 84% detected once. CDR3 size: 14 residues. V gave up 8 bases and J gave up 0 bases, with 11 bases separating them. Germline V gene sequence: CDR1 SNHLY, CDR2 FYNNEI. The chain combines TRBV2 with TRBJ1-3; D might be TRBD1 (5 bases). Sample: PBMCs. This sequence was found in a male donor in good health and CMV-seropositive. CDR3 in amino acids: CASQGASSGNTIYF. The DNA of the CDR3 is TGTGCCAGCCAGGGCGCAAGCTCTGGAAACACCATATATTTT.